This T cell receptor (beta chain) was sequenced for a study of T cells in Graves' hyperthyroidism and ophthalmopathy. This CDR3 comprises 13 residues. The germline CDR1 and CDR2 sequences are SGHTA and FQGNSA. Trimming took 4 bases from V and 6 from J, leaving 13 bases between them. In the ophthalmopathy cohort, Clinical Activity Score was at least 3, NOSPECS grade at least 4, and duration under 3 months. Orbital computed tomography and thyroid ultrasound, together with serum TRAb and thyroxine and clinical symptoms, were used for diagnoses. The table lists this clonotype with many counts. As yet, its antigen is unknown. Amplification targeted TCR beta CDR3 regions from RNA transcripts. The study used the HTBI primer set for a first-round RT-PCR of the TCR CDR3. A single record per CDR3 protein comes from TCRdb applying MiXCR to the multiplex PCR reads. The sample shows 600,000 or so distinct CDR3 sequences, 12% to 15% of them seen only once.

Whole-study findings and limits: Before onset, ophthalmopathy was predicted by the model a median 6.5 months earlier. In simple terms, a model built on 13 V-J features told ophthalmopathy apart from stable hyperthyroidism.

The chain joins TRBV7-2 to TRBJ2-7, with D perhaps TRBD2 (5 bases). The specimen sequenced was blood. The clonotype was recovered from a woman aged 18-30 years with Graves' ophthalmopathy. Here the CDR3 reads CASSSKRGSEQYF. CDR3 in DNA: TGTGCCAGCAGCTCCAAGCGAGGGTCCGAGCAGTACTTC.